Each of the 2 T cell receptor beta chains below was sequenced from the same sample in a study of vaccination effects on CD4 cells after COVID-19 (dated by TCRdb to between 2021 and 2023). The library came from the immunoSEQ multiplex PCR assay. Drawn from immuneACCESS, this table holds only the in-frame rearrangements with V and J called that TCRdb kept. Clones are partly lost; checked studies trace under half to an unresolved V gene and leave the rest unexplained. The sample table holds 30,000 or so clones, of which 65% were seen once. Less than 10% of the sample goes to the ten largest clones. After around eleven days of culture, CD4+ T cells were isolated with the EasySep CD4+ T cell isolation kit. No antigens are known for them. The specimen comprised CD4+ T cells from PBMCs cultured without peptide, sampled before COVID-19 vaccination. All receptors come from a human donor who received a COVID-19 vaccine.

This clone was seen only a few times. The chain couples TRBV5-5 to TRBJ1-5; D gene ambiguous. With 0 bases removed from V and 3 bases from J, the gap between germline ends came to 10 bases. The CDR3 covers 15 residues. CDR1 and CDR2 from the germline V gene are SGHKS and YYEKEE (reference sequence). CDR3 sequence (DNA): TGTGCCAGCAGCTTGGCGACAACCCTCAATCAGCCCCAGCATTTT. It encodes CASSLATTLNQPQHF.

J is TRBJ2-7 and V is TRBV4-1, with D perhaps matching TRBD1 (5 bases). V was shortened by 4 bases and J by 0 bases, with 19 bases between the two germline ends. The CDR3 totals 17 residues. Germline lookup yields CDR1 MGHRA and CDR2 YSYEKL. As DNA, the CDR3 is TGCGCCAGCAGCCCCGGTTTCCTAACAGGAAGCTCCTACGAGCAGTACTTC. Translated: CASSPGFLTGSSYEQYF.